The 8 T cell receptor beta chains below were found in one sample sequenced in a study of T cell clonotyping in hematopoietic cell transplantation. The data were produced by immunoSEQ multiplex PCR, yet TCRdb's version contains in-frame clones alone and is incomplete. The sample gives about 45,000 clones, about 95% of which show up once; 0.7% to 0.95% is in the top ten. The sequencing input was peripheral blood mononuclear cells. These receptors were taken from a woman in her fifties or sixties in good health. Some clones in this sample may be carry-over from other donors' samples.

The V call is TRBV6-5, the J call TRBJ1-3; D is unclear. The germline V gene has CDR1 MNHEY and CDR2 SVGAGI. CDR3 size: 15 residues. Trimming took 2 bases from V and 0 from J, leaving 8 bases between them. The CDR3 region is CASSYELYSGNTIYF. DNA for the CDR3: TGTGCCAGCAGTTACGAACTGTACTCTGGAAACACCATATATTTT.

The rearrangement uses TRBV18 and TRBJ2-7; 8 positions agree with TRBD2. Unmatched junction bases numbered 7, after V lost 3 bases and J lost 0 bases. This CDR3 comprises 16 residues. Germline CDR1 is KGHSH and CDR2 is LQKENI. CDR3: CASSPLRRGDSYEQYF. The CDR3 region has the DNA TGTGCCAGCTCACCTCTTAGGCGGGGGGACTCCTACGAGCAGTACTTC.

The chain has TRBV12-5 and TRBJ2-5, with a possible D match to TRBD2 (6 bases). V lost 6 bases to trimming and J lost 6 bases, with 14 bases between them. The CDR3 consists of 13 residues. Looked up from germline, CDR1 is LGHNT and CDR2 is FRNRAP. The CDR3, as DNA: TGTGCTAGTGGACGGGGGACGCTTAAGACCCAGTACTTC. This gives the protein CASGRGTLKTQYF.

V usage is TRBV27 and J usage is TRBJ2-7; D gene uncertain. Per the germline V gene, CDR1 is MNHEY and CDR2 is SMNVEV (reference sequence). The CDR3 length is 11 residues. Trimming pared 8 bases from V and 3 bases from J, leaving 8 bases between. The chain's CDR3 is CASGEDYEQYF. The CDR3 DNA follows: TGTGCCAGCGGGGAAGACTACGAGCAGTACTTC.

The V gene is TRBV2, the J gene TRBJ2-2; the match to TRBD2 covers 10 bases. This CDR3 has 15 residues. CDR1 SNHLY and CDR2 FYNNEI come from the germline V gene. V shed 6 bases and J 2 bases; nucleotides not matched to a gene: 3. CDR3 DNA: TGTGCCAGCAGACCTAGCGGGGGAAACACCGGGGAGCTGTTTTTT. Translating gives CASRPSGGNTGELFF.

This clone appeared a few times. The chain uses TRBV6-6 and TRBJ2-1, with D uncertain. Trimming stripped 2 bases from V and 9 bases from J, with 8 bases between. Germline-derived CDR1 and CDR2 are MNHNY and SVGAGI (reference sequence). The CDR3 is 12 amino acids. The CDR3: CASSYQFAEQFF. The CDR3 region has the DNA TGTGCCAGCAGTTACCAATTTGCTGAGCAGTTCTTC.

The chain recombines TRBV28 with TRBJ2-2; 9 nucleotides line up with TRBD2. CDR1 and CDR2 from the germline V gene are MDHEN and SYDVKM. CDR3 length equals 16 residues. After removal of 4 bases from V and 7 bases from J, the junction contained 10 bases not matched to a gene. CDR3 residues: CASSSPAGGEIGELFF. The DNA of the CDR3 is TGTGCCAGCAGTTCCCCGGCGGGGGGGGAAATCGGGGAGCTGTTTTTT.

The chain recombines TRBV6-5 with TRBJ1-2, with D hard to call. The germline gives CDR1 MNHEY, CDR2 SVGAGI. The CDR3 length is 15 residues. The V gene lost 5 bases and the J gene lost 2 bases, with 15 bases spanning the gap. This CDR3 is CASSVNEGTNYGYTF. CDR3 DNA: TGTGCCAGCAGTGTGAACGAAGGAACGAACTATGGCTACACCTTC.